Listed below are T cell receptor beta chains from one sample, sequenced in a study of blood T cells in healthy people across ages. TCRdb used MiXCR to reprocess the 5' RACE reads, holding one entry per CDR3 protein. The data show fewer than 2,000,000 distinct CDR3 sequences, about 35% seen once. Sample: blood. The source of these receptors is a woman in her thirties in good health. Both conserved end residues are part of each CDR3. The D gene is left open where the match is weak. Clone size, where shown, is once, few, many, or a class for clones that have expanded.

j_gene	abundance	d_gene	v_gene	CDR3aa	CDR3nt
TRBJ2-1	-	-	TRBV12-3/TRBV12-4	CASGGGTYNKQFF	TGTGCCAGCGGGGGGGGCACCTACAATAAGCAGTTCTTC
TRBJ2-3	-	-	TRBV20-1	CSATRTTSTDTQYF	TGCAGTGCTACCCGGACTACTAGCACAGATACGCAGTATTTT
TRBJ2-5	many	-	TRBV7-2	CASGHRVQETQYF	TGTGCCAGCGGACACAGGGTCCAAGAGACCCAGTACTTC
TRBJ2-7	few	-	TRBV4-1	CASSAPGRRIGYEQYF	TGCGCCAGCAGCGCCCCGGGACGCCGCATTGGCTACGAGCAGTACTTC
TRBJ2-3	-	-	TRBV12-3/TRBV12-4	CASRMWVGPDTQYF	TGTGCCAGCCGGATGTGGGTGGGCCCAGATACGCAGTATTTT
TRBJ2-5	-	TRBD2	TRBV7-9	CASSSAGTNYNGQYF	TGTGCCAGCAGCTCAGCCGGGACTAACTACAATGGGCAGTACTTC
TRBJ2-1	-	-	TRBV7-9	CASSPQGGWSYNEQFF	TGTGCCAGCAGCCCCCAGGGGGGCTGGTCTTACAATGAGCAGTTCTTC
TRBJ2-1	few	-	TRBV5-1	CASTTIRTDNEQFF	TGCGCCAGCACCACAATTAGGACGGACAATGAGCAGTTCTTC
TRBJ1-1	-	-	TRBV20-1	CSARVPLGGTEAFF	TGCAGTGCTAGAGTCCCCCTCGGGGGTACTGAAGCTTTCTTT
TRBJ2-2	once	-	TRBV27	CASSLYLGTGELFF	TGTGCCAGCAGTTTATATTTGGGGACCGGGGAGCTGTTTTTT
TRBJ1-1	-	-	TRBV14	CASSQRRGEAFF	TGTGCCAGCAGCCAAAGGAGGGGCGAAGCTTTCTTT
TRBJ1-1	few	-	TRBV29-1	CSVDGVNTEAFF	TGCAGCGTTGACGGTGTGAACACTGAAGCTTTCTTT
TRBJ2-1	-	TRBD2	TRBV20-1	CSAGLAAIYNEQFF	TGCAGTGCTGGACTAGCGGCGATATACAATGAGCAGTTCTTC
TRBJ1-6	-	-	TRBV18	CASSPQQGGGSPLHF	TGTGCCAGCTCACCACAACAGGGAGGAGGTTCACCCCTCCACTTT
TRBJ1-1	-	-	TRBV4-1	CASSQASGLVEAFF	TGCGCCAGCAGCCAAGCGTCAGGGTTGGTTGAAGCTTTCTTT
TRBJ2-7	few	-	TRBV7-9	CASSLVWRTELYYEQYF	TGTGCCAGCAGCCTTGTTTGGCGGACAGAGCTTTACTACGAGCAGTACTTC
TRBJ2-2	-	-	TRBV30	CAWSFLMGDAGELFF	TGTGCCTGGAGCTTCCTTATGGGAGATGCCGGGGAGCTGTTTTTT
TRBJ2-7	few	-	TRBV12-3/TRBV12-4	CASSLDQGISYEQYF	TGTGCCAGCAGCCTGGACCAGGGGATATCCTACGAGCAGTACTTC
TRBJ2-3	-	-	TRBV5-1	CASSLRADTSTDTQYF	TGCGCCAGCAGCTTGAGGGCTGATACTAGCACAGATACGCAGTATTTT
TRBJ1-2	-	TRBD1	TRBV4-1	CASSQDRANGYTF	TGCGCCAGCAGCCAGGACAGGGCAAATGGCTACACCTTC
TRBJ2-5	-	TRBD2	TRBV11-2	CASSLGLAGSSEQYF	TGTGCCAGCAGCTTAGGCCTAGCGGGGTCTAGTGAGCAGTACTTC
TRBJ2-6	-	-	TRBV6-2/TRBV6-3	CASTQGMANVLTF	TGTGCCAGCACCCAGGGGATGGCCAACGTCCTGACTTTC
TRBJ1-5	few	-	TRBV4-1	CASSQDISKGFQPQHF	TGCGCCAGCAGCCAAGATATTTCGAAGGGGTTTCAGCCCCAGCATTTT
TRBJ2-7	-	-	TRBV7-9	CTSSWTQREQYF	TGTACCAGCAGTTGGACGCAACGCGAGCAGTACTTC
TRBJ2-5	-	-	TRBV7-6	CASSLGTDLMGETRYF	TGTGCCAGCAGCTTGGGGACCGACTTGATGGGAGAGACCCGGTACTTC
TRBJ2-7	-	-	TRBV7-2	CASSSIGRGNYEQYF	TGTGCCAGCAGCTCCATCGGTCGTGGGAACTACGAGCAGTACTTC
TRBJ2-6	-	TRBD1	TRBV7-9	CASSGGQGGSGANVLTF	TGTGCCAGCAGCGGCGGACAGGGGGGATCTGGGGCCAACGTCCTGACTTTC
TRBJ2-2	-	TRBD1	TRBV20-1	CSARTGQGIGELFF	TGCAGTGCTAGAACGGGACAGGGTATCGGGGAGCTGTTTTTT
TRBJ2-1	-	TRBD1	TRBV4-1	CASSQEHAGGLFDEQFF	TGCGCCAGCAGCCAAGAACACGCAGGGGGCCTGTTCGATGAGCAGTTCTTC
TRBJ2-1	few	-	TRBV20-1	CSAPDFGSGEQFF	TGCAGTGCTCCGGACTTCGGGAGCGGTGAGCAGTTCTTC
TRBJ2-7	-	TRBD1	TRBV20-1	CSASFNRGDNEQYF	TGCAGTGCTAGCTTTAACAGGGGTGACAACGAGCAGTACTTC
TRBJ2-5	-	-	TRBV5-1	CASSWGLASMSIQETQYF	TGCGCCAGCAGCTGGGGGCTAGCTTCAATGTCAATACAAGAGACCCAGTACTTC
TRBJ1-5	-	-	TRBV7-2	CASSLVTTGYNPPQHF	TGTGCCAGCAGCTTAGTTACGACAGGATACAATCCGCCCCAGCATTTT
TRBJ1-5	-	-	TRBV30	CAWSQTGWPQHF	TGTGCCTGGAGCCAAACGGGTTGGCCCCAGCATTTT
TRBJ1-1	few	-	TRBV10-3	CAISEAGRIEAFF	TGTGCCATCAGTGAGGCAGGGCGTATTGAAGCTTTCTTT
TRBJ1-1	few	-	TRBV28	CASSWGGSNTEAFF	TGTGCCAGCAGTTGGGGGGGCTCGAACACTGAAGCTTTCTTT
TRBJ2-1	-	-	TRBV20-1	CSAREGGETTTHYNEQFF	TGCAGTGCTAGAGAGGGTGGGGAGACTACCACGCACTACAATGAGCAGTTCTTC
TRBJ2-3	few	TRBD2	TRBV10-3	CAIRTTSGRSDTQYF	TGTGCCATCAGGACGACTAGCGGGAGATCAGATACGCAGTATTTT
TRBJ2-4	few	TRBD1	TRBV20-1	CSARETGGRDIQYF	TGCAGTGCTAGAGAAACAGGGGGCCGGGACATTCAGTACTTC
TRBJ2-5	many	-	TRBV15	CATSRSRASQETQYF	TGTGCCACCAGCAGGTCCCGAGCATCCCAAGAGACCCAGTACTTC
TRBJ2-7	many	-	TRBV7-2	CASSPMWGDSYEQYF	TGTGCCAGCAGCCCTATGTGGGGGGATTCCTACGAGCAGTACTTC
TRBJ2-1	few	-	TRBV20-1	CSAFGEGSYNEQFF	TGCAGTGCCTTCGGTGAGGGCTCCTACAATGAGCAGTTCTTC
TRBJ2-7	few	-	TRBV7-3	CASSLGPSLSYEQYF	TGTGCCAGCAGCCTGGGACCCTCTCTCTCCTACGAGCAGTACTTC
TRBJ2-7	-	TRBD1	TRBV27	CASSSGTGGSEQYF	TGTGCCAGCAGTTCCGGGACAGGGGGGAGTGAGCAGTACTTC
TRBJ1-6	-	-	TRBV5-5	CASSIGHKPLHF	TGTGCCAGCAGCATTGGACATAAACCCCTCCACTTT
TRBJ2-7	-	-	TRBV7-2	CASSLGVGGSYEQYF	TGTGCCAGCAGCTTAGGTGTGGGGGGCTCCTACGAGCAGTACTTC
TRBJ1-4	-	-	TRBV28	CASRGGPRDLTNEKLFF	TGTGCCAGCAGGGGGGGCCCCCGGGATTTAACTAATGAAAAACTGTTTTTT
TRBJ2-7	many	-	TRBV29-1	CSGKLGPNEQYF	TGCAGCGGCAAGCTAGGGCCCAACGAGCAGTACTTC